Sequencing of this T cell receptor (beta chain) was carried out in a study of cytomegalovirus exposure and HLA in healthy donors (dated by TCRdb to the late 2010s). At the level of the whole study: An earlier analysis of several hundred of the donors reported about 250 Gb of sequence data and some 120 million unique TCR beta sequences from about 200 million T cells. Approximately 310 gigabases of sequencing data and approximately 80 million unique TCR sequences were included in an early release covering several hundred HLA-typed donors. Of the 398 genotyped donors, approximately 82% fell in the genetic ancestry cluster associated with self-reported Caucasian donors. The study aimed to test whether signatures of past pathogen exposure could be identified by cataloging public T cell receptors. The T cell repertoires of around 670 subjects were profiled by immunosequencing and related to cytomegalovirus serostatus. In addition to the first cohort of about 650 subjects, a separate validation cohort of 120 different subjects was used. To predict cytomegalovirus infection status, the study brought together high-throughput TCR immunosequencing, statistical association of individual TCRs with disease status, and machine learning. A later analysis re-examined previously published TCR beta repertoires from 500 to 700 donors and added high-resolution HLA genotyping to investigate patterns of TCR occurrence. In the later analysis, no new phenotypic data were used to find candidate immune exposures; instead, reliance was placed on TCR beta sequences and their occurrence across donors. An earlier analysis of several hundred of the donors used high-throughput TCR beta sequencing to judge whether each TCR beta V gene segment behaved as functional or pseudogenic. Donor age, sex, ethnicity and CMV serostatus were collected together with the repertoire data. A later genetic analysis took genome-wide SNP genotypes for 398 of the 666 donors and used that subset as a discovery cohort. All discovery cohort repertoires had been generated using a single sequencing platform. HLA typing included class I and class II loci at four-digit resolution. Typing coverage differed by locus: A, B, C, DRB1 and DQB1 were typed in roughly 620-630 donors, DQA1 in about 560, DPA1 in some 570, and DPB1 in around 440. Roughly 5 DR-DQ haplotypes were handled as single units for association and clustering, since linkage in the cohort was strong. Across 398 genotyped donors of the cohort, an average of about 220,000 unique TCR beta nucleotide sequences per donor were sequenced, and 15% to 20% of those sequences were non-productive.

Comments on this clone: Its target antigen remains unknown.

The library was generated by the immunoSEQ multiplex PCR assay. The multiplex PCR relied on a mix of 60 forward primers for TCR Vbeta segments and 13 reverse primers for TCR Jbeta segments. The CDR3 region of rearranged TCR beta genes was amplified from genomic DNA with a multiplex PCR assay. On the Illumina HiSeq System, the amplified TCR beta libraries were sequenced as 87-base-pair reads. Per the source publication's procedure: In a later analysis, approximately 74 million unique TCR beta chains were counted across the 690 or so repertoires, and approximately 11 million of these chains were shared by at least two donors. A nearest-neighbor algorithm error-corrected the raw reads and collapsed the reads into unique sequences, merging closely related sequences to remove PCR and sequencing errors. CDR3 sequences were aligned to IMGT reference sequences to assign V, D and J gene segments. For a sequence to be retained, a match of at least six nucleotides to both a V gene segment and a J gene segment was required. Rearrangements were classified as productive when the CDR3 lacked stop codons and remained in frame with V and J, and all other rearrangements were classified as non-productive. CDR3 was defined by IMGT convention, running from the second conserved V-encoded cysteine to the conserved J-encoded phenylalanine. The earlier analysis of about 640 of the donors excluded any sequence lacking an unambiguous match to a single V gene segment. In an earlier analysis of approximately 500 of the donors, a V segment was called functional when productive rearrangements were above 56.7%, and segregating when the standard deviation between donors exceeded 5%. A statistical classification framework was developed to diagnose cytomegalovirus status using the catalog of TCR beta chain sequences. In a later analysis, TCR nucleotide sequences were compared against IMGT/GENE-DB human TR gene sequences so that V and J genes could be assigned. The TCRdist pipeline was used in a later analysis to assign CDR3 sequences and most-parsimonious VDJ recombination scenarios. A later analysis defined each TCR beta chain by its CDR3 amino acid sequence plus V-gene family, and excluded reads lacking a unique V-gene family. To address suspected cross-contamination and a sequencing artifact, a later analysis removed 550 to 750 highly shared, low-generation-probability nucleotide sequences. In a later analysis, a clonal expansion index was calculated for each public chain from normalized within-repertoire ranks of inferred template counts. In a later analysis, generation probabilities were computed with a VDJ recombination model fitted to out-of-frame rearrangements, and the resulting probabilities were checked against IGoR. A later analysis scored TCR-TCR, TCR-HLA and TCR-CMV co-occurrence with hypergeometric tests, applying a repertoire-size bias correction to TCR pairs. In a later analysis, false discovery rates were estimated by permuting HLA or CMV assignments 20 times. In a later analysis, co-occurring TCRs were grouped with DBSCAN, and TCRdist sequence similarity was added when clustering was performed within HLA-allele-positive subsets. Repertoires with fewer than 30,000 or more than 120,000 public chains, plus five repertoires with anomalous nucleotide sharing, were excluded from co-occurrence clustering. This is the immuneACCESS table as TCRdb keeps it, with only in-frame sequences that have V and J called. A part of the clones is gone; compared with another copy, unresolved V genes explain less than half, and the rest is unexplained. V and J calls plus clone size are reproduced from that table; the DNA served to infer D and trimming. The sample's own table lists approximately 45,000 clones. Roughly 8% of the sample is held by the ten biggest clonotypes.

What the authors observed across the whole study: The authors suggested that the approach could potentially be extended to other disease states and immunological phenotypes. A later analysis reported that several top co-occurrence clusters appeared linked to parvovirus B19, influenza, CMV and Epstein-Barr virus. The earlier analysis of about 600 of the donors excluded over 15 rarely observed V segments, including chromosome 9 orphons, because counts were too low. This cohort had only TCR beta chains sequenced, and the lack of alpha or paired-chain data limited which features could be detected. A later analysis found that HLA-associated TCR beta chains were more clonally expanded and had lower generation probabilities than equally common non-associated chains. Most TCR sequences were observed very rarely across donors, whereas some public TCRs were present in many individuals. In a later analysis, the rate of TCR association differed among HLA loci, with DRB1 alleles having the most associated TCRs and HLA-C alleles having the fewest. Immune exposure information for the cohort was limited to CMV serostatus. A few of the identified cytomegalovirus-associated TCR beta chains were confirmed in vitro to be specific for cytomegalovirus antigens. Linkage disequilibrium might explain the correlated functional status among segregating V segments, but an unknown experimental factor could not be excluded. Specific HLA alleles were associated with over 15,000 TCR beta sequences at a false discovery rate of 0.05 in a later analysis. Cytomegalovirus status was reported to be diagnosed by the classifier with high specificity and sensitivity in both the original and validation cohorts. The study listed approximately 160 TCR beta chains as associated with cytomegalovirus. According to a later genetic analysis, donors in an Asian-associated ancestry cluster had fewer N-insertions in productive TCRs than the approximately 670-donor mean. In an earlier analysis of roughly 560 of the donors, most TCR beta V segments were observed in productive rearrangements about 90% or about 30% of the time, broadly matching IMGT annotations. According to a later analysis, most CMV-associated TCR beta chains appeared to be HLA-restricted, and the HLA associations seemed to be driven largely by CMV exposure. An association between a missense DCLRE1C variant and V-gene and J-gene trimming of TCR beta chains was found in a later genetic analysis and replicated in an independent cohort. HLA typing was unavailable for some donors at each locus, so association tests used only the typed subset. Some IMGT-functional V segments, including TRBV6-2 and TRBV6-3, could not be distinguished by the 87-base-pair reads and were therefore excluded. Assigning TCR associations to individual alleles was difficult when HLA alleles, especially DR and DQ, strongly co-occurred. A further reported finding was that TCR beta sequences accurately predicted the HLA-A and HLA-B alleles for most subjects in the first cohort. A cluster of highly shared sequence variants was judged likely to represent a technical artifact of the sequencing pipeline. Presence/absence analyses assumed roughly uniform sequencing depth across donors, an assumption that may not hold.

The cohort comprised more than 550 healthy bone marrow donors. At the time of sampling, all cohort members were nominally healthy, though unrecorded immune exposures were likely present. The donor was CMV seronegative and belonged to the group of over 300 seronegative cohort members. A peripheral blood sample was provided by each donor, and peripheral blood mononuclear cells were used for TCR beta sequencing. Genomic DNA extraction from the blood cell samples was performed with the Qiagen DNeasy Blood Extraction Kit. Including the terminal cysteine and phenylalanine, the CDR3 comprises 16 residues. Only CDR3 DNA remains: 48 bases, in frame from the first base. Looking up the germline V gene yields CDR1 SGHAT and CDR2 FQNNGV. V lost 6 bases and J lost 10 bases; the stretch between them is 25 bases long.

The sequencing sample was made of PBMCs. The receptor chain draws on TRBV11-2 and TRBJ2-4, and perhaps TRBD2 as D gene, on 5 matching bases. The clonotype was recovered from a male donor in good health and CMV-seronegative. The CDR3 region reads CASSPSGLTLPFIQYF. The sequenced DNA: TGTGCCAGCAGTCCGAGCGGTCTGACTCTACCTTTTATTCAGTACTTC.